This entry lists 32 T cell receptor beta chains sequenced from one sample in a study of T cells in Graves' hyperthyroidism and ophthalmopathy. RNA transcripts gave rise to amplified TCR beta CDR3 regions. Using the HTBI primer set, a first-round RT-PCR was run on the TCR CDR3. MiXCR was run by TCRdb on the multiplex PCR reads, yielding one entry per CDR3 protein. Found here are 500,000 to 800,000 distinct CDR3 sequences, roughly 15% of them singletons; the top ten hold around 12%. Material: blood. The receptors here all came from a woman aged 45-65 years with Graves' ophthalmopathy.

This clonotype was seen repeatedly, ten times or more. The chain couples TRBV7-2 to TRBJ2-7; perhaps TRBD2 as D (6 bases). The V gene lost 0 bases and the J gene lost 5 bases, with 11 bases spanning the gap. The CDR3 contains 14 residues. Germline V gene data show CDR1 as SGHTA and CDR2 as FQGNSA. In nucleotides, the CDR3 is TGTGCCAGCAGCTTAGCGCCTAGCGTAGACGAGCAGTACTTC. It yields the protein CASSLAPSVDEQYF. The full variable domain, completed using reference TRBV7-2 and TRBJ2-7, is GAGVSQSPSNKVTEKGKDVELRCDPISGHTALYWYRQSLGQGLEFLIYFQGNSAPDKSGLPSDRFSAERTGGSVSTLTIQRTQQEDSAVYLCASSLAPSVDEQYFGPGTRLTVT.

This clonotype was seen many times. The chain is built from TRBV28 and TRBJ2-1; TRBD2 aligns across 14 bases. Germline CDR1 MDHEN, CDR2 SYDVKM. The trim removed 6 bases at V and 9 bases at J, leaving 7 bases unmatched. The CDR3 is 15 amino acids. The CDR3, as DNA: TGTGCCAGCAGCTCCAGGACTAGCGGGAGGATTGAGCAGTTCTTC. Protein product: CASSSRTSGRIEQFF.

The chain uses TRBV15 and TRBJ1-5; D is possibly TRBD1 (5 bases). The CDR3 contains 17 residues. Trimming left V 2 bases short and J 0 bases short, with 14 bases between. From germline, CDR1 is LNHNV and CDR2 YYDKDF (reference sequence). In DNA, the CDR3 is TGTGCCACCAGCAGAAACCGGGACGGTCGTAGCAATCAGCCCCAGCATTTT. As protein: CATSRNRDGRSNQPQHF.

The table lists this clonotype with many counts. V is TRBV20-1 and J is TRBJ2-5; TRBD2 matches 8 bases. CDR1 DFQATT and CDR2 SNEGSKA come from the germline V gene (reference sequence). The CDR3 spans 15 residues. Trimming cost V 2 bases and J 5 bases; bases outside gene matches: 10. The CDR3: CSARKPGLGIETQYF. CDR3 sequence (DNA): TGCAGTGCTAGAAAACCGGGACTAGGGATTGAGACCCAGTACTTC.

The CDR3 here is CASSYRTDTQYF. Here the CDR3 DNA reads TGTGCCAGCAGTTACCGCACAGATACGCAGTATTTT. The chain has TRBV6-2 or TRBV6-3 and TRBJ2-3; D not certain. The ends were cut back, 2 bases at V and 1 base at J, with 1 base in the middle. The length of the CDR3 is 12 residues. Germline CDR1 reads MNHEY; CDR2 reads SVGEGT.

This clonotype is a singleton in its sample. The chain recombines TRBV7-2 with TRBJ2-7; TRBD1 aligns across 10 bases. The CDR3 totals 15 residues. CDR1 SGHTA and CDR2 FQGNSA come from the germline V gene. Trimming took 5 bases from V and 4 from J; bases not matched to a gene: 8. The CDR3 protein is CASSSDRGQSYEQYF. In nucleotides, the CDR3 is TGTGCCAGCAGCAGTGACAGGGGGCAGTCTTACGAGCAGTACTTC.

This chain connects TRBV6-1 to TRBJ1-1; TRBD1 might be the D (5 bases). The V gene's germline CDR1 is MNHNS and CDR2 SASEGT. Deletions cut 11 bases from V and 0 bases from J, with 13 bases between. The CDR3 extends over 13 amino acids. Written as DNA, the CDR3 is TGTGCCGGTGGGAGGGGAATGAACACTGAAGCTTTCTTT. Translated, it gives CAGGRGMNTEAFF.

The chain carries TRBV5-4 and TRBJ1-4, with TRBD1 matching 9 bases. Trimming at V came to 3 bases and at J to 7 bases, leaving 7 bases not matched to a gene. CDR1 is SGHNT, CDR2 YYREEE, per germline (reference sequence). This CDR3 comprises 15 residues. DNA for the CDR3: TGTGCCAGCAGCTCGCCGGGACAGGGCGCTGAAAAACTGTTTTTT. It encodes CASSSPGQGAEKLFF.

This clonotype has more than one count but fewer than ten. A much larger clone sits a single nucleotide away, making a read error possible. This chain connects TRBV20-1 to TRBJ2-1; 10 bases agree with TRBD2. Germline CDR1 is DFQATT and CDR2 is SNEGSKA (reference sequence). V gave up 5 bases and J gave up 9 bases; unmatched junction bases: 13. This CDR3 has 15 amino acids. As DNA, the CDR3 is TGCAGTGCTCCCGGGACTAGCGAGAGGGCCCTTGAGCAGTTCTTC. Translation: CSAPGTSERALEQFF.

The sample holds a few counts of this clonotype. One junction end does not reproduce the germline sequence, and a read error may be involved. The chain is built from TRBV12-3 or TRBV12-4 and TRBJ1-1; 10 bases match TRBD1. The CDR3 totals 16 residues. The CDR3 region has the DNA TGTGCCAGCGGTTTAGCGCGGACAGGGGGAGGGACTGAAGCTTTCTTT. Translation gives CASGLARTGGGTEAFF.

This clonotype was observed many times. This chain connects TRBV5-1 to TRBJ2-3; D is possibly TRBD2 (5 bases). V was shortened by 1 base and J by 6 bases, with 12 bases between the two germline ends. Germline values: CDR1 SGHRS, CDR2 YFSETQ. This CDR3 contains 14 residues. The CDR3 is CASSLTIRGDTQYF. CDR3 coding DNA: TGCGCCAGCAGCTTGACTATACGAGGGGATACGCAGTATTTT.

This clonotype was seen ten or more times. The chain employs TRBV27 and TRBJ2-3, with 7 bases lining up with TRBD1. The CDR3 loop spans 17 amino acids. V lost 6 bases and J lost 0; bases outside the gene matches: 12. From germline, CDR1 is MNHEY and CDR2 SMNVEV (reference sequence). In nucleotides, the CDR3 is TGTGCCAGCAGCACTGACAGGGTAGTTATTAGCACAGATACGCAGTATTTT. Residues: CASSTDRVVISTDTQYF.

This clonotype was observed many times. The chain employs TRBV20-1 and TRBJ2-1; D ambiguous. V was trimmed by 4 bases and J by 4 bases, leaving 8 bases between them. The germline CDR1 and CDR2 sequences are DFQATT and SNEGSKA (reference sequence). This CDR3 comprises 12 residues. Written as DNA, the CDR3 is TGCAGTGCTATCGGCAAGTACAATGAGCAGTTCTTC. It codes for CSAIGKYNEQFF.

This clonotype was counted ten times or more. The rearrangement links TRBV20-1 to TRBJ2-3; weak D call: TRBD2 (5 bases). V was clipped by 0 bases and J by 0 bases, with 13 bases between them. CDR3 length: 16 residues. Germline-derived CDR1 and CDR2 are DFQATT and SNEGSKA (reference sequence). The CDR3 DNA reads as TGCAGTGCTAGAGATAGGGAGAGGGAAAGCACAGATACGCAGTATTTT. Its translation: CSARDRERESTDTQYF.

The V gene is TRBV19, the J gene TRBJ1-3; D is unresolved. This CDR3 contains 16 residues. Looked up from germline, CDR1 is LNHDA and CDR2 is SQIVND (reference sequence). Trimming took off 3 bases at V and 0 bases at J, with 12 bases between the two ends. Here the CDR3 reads CASSIEVGYSGNTIYF. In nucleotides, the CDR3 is TGTGCCAGTAGTATCGAGGTCGGCTACTCTGGAAACACCATATATTTT.

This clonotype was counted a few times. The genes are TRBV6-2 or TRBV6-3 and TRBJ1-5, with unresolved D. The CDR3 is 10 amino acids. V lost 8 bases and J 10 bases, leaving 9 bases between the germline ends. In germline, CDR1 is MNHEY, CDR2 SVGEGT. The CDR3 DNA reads TGTGCCAGCGGTACTTTTCCCCAGCATTTT. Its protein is CASGTFPQHF.

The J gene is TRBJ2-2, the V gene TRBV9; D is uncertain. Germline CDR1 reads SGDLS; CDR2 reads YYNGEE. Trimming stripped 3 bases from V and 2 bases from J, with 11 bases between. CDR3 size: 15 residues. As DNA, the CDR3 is TGTGCCAGCAGCGGAAGCCGAAGAAACACCGGGGAGCTGTTTTTT. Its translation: CASSGSRRNTGELFF. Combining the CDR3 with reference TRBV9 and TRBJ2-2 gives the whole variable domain DSGVTQTPKHLITATGQRVTLRCSPRSGDLSVYWYQQSLDQGLQFLIQYYNGEERAKGNILERFSAQQFPDLHSELNLSSLELGDSALYFCASSGSRRNTGELFFGEGSRLTVL.

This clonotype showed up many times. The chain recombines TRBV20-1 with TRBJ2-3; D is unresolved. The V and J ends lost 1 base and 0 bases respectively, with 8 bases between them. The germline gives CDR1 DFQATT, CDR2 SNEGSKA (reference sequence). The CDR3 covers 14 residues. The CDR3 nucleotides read TGCAGTGCTAGAGCGGGCCTGAGCACAGATACGCAGTATTTT. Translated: CSARAGLSTDTQYF.

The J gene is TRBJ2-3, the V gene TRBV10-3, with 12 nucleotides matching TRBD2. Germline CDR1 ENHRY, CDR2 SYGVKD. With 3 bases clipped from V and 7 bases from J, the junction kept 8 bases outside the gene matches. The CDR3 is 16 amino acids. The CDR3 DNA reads TGTGCCATCAGTGACCCTAGCGGGAGGGTCCCCTATACGCAGTATTTT. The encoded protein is CAISDPSGRVPYTQYF.

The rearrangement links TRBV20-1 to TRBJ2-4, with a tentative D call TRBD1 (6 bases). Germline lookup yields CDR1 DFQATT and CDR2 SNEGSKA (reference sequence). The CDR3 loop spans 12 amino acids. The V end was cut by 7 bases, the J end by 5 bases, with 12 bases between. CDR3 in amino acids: CSGGPSQNIQYF. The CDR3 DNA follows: TGCAGTGGGGGGCCCAGCCAAAACATTCAGTACTTC.

The CDR3 DNA reads TGCGCCAGCGTCCCTCAAGGGCGAGATAACGAGCAGTACTTC. It is translated as CASVPQGRDNEQYF. The rearrangement links TRBV5-1 to TRBJ2-7; the D is unclear. V lost 7 bases and J 5 bases, leaving 19 bases between the germline ends. Germline V gives CDR1 SGHRS, CDR2 YFSETQ. This CDR3 spans 14 amino acids.

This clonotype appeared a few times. The CDR3 spells CASSLNSASEAFF. For the CDR3, the DNA is TGTGCCAGCAGCTTGAACAGCGCCTCTGAAGCTTTCTTT. The rearrangement uses TRBV7-3 and TRBJ1-1; D call uncertain. V lost 3 bases, J lost 6 bases, and 11 bases lay in between. The CDR3 is 13 amino acids. The germline gives CDR1 SGHTA, CDR2 FQGTGA.

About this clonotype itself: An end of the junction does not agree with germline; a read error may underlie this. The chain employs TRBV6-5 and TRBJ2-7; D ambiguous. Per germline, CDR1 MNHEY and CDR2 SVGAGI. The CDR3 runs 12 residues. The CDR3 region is CASSYPDHQQDF. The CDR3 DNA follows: TGTGCCAGCAGTTACCCAGACCACCAGCAGGACTTC.

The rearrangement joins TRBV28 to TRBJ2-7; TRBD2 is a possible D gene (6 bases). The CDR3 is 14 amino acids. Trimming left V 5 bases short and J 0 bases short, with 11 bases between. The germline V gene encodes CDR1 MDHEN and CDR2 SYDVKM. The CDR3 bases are TGTGCCAGCAGTACTCCGGGACTCTCCTACGAGCAGTACTTC. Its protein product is CASSTPGLSYEQYF. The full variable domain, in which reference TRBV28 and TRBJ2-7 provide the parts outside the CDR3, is DVKVTQSSRYLVKRTGEKVFLECVQDMDHENMFWYRQDPGLGLRLIYFSYDVKMKEKGDIPEGYSVSREKKERFSLILESASTNQTSMYLCASSTPGLSYEQYFGPGTRLTVT.

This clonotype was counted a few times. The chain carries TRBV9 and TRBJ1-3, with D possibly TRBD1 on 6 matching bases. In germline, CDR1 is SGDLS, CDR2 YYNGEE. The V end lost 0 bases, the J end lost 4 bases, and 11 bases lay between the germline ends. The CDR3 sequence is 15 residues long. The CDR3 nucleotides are TGTGCCAGCAGCGTAGGTGGGGGGCCCGGAAACACCATATATTTT. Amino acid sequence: CASSVGGGPGNTIYF.

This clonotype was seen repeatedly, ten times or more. CDR3 amino acids: CSAFGTSGITDTQYF. The CDR3 DNA reads TGCAGTGCATTCGGGACTAGCGGGATAACAGATACGCAGTATTTT. The chain uses TRBV20-1 and TRBJ2-3; TRBD2 agrees at 13 bases. V was clipped by 6 bases and J by 3 bases; unmatched bases: 6. Per germline, CDR1 DFQATT and CDR2 SNEGSKA (reference sequence). The CDR3 loop spans 15 amino acids.

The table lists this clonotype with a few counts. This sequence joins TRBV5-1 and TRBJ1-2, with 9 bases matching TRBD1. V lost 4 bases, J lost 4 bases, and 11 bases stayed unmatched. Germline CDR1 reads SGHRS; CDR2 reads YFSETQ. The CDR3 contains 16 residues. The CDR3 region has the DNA TGCGCCAGCAGCGCTTGGTGGACAGGGGAGGGCTATGGCTACACCTTC. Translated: CASSAWWTGEGYGYTF.

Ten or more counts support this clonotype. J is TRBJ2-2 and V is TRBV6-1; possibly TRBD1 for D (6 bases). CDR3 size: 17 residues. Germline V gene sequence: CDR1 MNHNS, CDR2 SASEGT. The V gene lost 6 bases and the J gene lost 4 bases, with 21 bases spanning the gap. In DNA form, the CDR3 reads TGTGCCAGCAGACCTCAGGGGTCCAGGGGAATCACCGGGGAGCTGTTTTTT. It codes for CASRPQGSRGITGELFF.

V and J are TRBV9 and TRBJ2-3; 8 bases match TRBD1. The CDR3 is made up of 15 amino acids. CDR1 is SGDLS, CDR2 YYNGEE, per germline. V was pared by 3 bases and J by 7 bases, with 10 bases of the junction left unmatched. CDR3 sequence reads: CASSEGDRRGHTQYF. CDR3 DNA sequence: TGTGCCAGCAGCGAGGGGGACAGGCGGGGACATACGCAGTATTTT.

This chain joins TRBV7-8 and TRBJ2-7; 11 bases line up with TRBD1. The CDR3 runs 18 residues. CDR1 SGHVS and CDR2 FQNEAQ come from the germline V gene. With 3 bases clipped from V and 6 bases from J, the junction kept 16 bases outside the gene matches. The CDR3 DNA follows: TGTGCCAGCAGCTTTACCGGGACAGGGGGTATAGGATCAAGCGAGCAGTACTTC. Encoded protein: CASSFTGTGGIGSSEQYF.

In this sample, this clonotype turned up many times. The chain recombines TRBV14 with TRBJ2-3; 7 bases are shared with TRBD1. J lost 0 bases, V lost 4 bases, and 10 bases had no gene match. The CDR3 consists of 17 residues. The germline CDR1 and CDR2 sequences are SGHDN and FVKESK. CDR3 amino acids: CASSLHRDSRSTDTQYF. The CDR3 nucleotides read TGTGCCAGCAGCCTTCACCGGGACAGTCGAAGCACAGATACGCAGTATTTT. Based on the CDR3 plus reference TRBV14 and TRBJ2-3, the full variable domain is EAGVTQFPSHSVIEKGQTVTLRCDPISGHDNLYWYRRVMGKEIKFLLHFVKESKQDESGMPNNRFLAERTGGTYSTLKVQPAELEDSGVYFCASSLHRDSRSTDTQYFGPGTRLTVL.

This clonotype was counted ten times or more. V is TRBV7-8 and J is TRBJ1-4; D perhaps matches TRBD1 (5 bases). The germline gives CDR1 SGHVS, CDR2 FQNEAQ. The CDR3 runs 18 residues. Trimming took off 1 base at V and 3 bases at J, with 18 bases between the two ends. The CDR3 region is CASSLGRGFLRPNEKLFF. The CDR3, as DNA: TGTGCCAGCAGCTTAGGGCGGGGGTTCCTACGACCTAATGAAAAACTGTTTTTT. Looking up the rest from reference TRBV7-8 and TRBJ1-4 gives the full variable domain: GAGVSQSPRYKVAKRGQDVALRCDPISGHVSLFWYQQALGQGPEFLTYFQNEAQLDKSGLPSDRFFAERPEGSVSTLKIQRTQQEDSAVYLCASSLGRGFLRPNEKLFFGSGTQLSVL.